This TCR beta chain was identified during a study of CD8+CD57+ T cells in acquired aplastic anemia. Study at large: Average DNA yield from sorted CD4+ and CD8+ cells was about 3.2 ug. Healthy donors yielded about 9.9 million CD4+ cell reads on average.

Genomic DNA acted as the template from which TCR beta VDJ combination and CDR3 sequence profiling were carried out. TCRdb called the reads again in MiXCR, with one record for every CDR3 protein. The repertoire has about 190,000 distinct CDR3 sequences, around half of them found once; the top ten carry around a sixth. The table lists this clonotype with a count of one. Its target is unknown. General observations from the study: Controls and patients did not differ significantly in CD8+ Simpson's diversity. Shared by patients and controls, roughly 28 CD8+ CDR3s were abundant in patients.

V lost 1 base, J lost 3 bases, and 7 bases lay in between. Germline V lookup: CDR1 SQVTM, CDR2 ANQGSEA. This CDR3 has 13 amino acids. The receptor comes from a human donor in good health, serving as a control. This chain links TRBV29-1 with TRBJ1-3; no clear D gene. Sequencing was done on a sample of sorted CD4+, CD8+, or CD8+CD57+ T cells (not recorded which) from PBMCs. DNA of the CDR3: TGCAGCGTTGAAGTAGGCGATGGAAACACCATATATTTT. Protein sequence: CSVEVGDGNTIYF.